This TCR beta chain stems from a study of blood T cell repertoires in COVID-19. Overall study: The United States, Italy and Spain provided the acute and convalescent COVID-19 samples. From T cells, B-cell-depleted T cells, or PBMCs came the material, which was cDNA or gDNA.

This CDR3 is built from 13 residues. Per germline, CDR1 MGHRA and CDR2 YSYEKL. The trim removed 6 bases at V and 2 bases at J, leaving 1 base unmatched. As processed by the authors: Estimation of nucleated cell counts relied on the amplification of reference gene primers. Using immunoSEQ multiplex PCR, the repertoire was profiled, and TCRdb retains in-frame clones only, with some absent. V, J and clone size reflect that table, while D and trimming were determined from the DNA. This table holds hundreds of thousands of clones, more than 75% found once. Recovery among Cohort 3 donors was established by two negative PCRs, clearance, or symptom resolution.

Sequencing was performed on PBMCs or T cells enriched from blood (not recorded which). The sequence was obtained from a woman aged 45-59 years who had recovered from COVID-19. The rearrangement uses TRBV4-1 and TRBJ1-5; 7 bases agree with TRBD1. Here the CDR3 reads CASRGQRNQPQHF. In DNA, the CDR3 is TGCGCCAGCAGGGGACAGCGCAATCAGCCCCAGCATTTT.